These T cell receptor beta chains were read from a single sample in a study of blood T cell repertoires in COVID-19. Generated by immunoSEQ multiplex PCR, the TCRdb table keeps only in-frame clones and is missing some. The table records 45,000 to 55,000 clones, around 68% of them present only once. The sequencing input was peripheral blood. These receptors all come from a woman aged 70-85 years with acute or convalescent COVID-19. Each CDR3 is given with its conserved first and last residue. Each record gives: D gene, V gene, clone size, J gene, CDR3 DNA, CDR3 protein. A D gene is named only where the DNA matches it firmly. Clone size is given for some rows only: seen once, a few or many times, or a class if the clone is expanded.

.	TRBV5-4	.	TRBJ2-1	TGTGCCAGCAGCCAGTGGGGGGAGTACAATGAGCAGTTCTTC	CASSQWGEYNEQFF
.	TRBV16	few	TRBJ1-6	TGTGCCAGCAGCCAATCGATGCGCGGGAGGGGAGCGGCTAATTCACCCCTCCACTTT	CASSQSMRGRGAANSPLHF
.	TRBV19	few	TRBJ1-2	TGTGCCAGTAGTCTCACGGGGGGCGGAGGTGATGGCTACACCTTC	CASSLTGGGGDGYTF
.	TRBV4-1	.	TRBJ2-4	TGCGCCAGCAGCCACCCTGAGGAGGGGCTGCAGTACTTC	CASSHPEEGLQYF
.	TRBV6-2/TRBV6-3	.	TRBJ2-7	TGTGCCAGCAGTCCCGAGAACTCCTACGAGCAGTACTTC	CASSPENSYEQYF
TRBD1	TRBV29-1	.	TRBJ2-5	TGCAGCGTTGAAACGGAGGGACAGGGGGCCTTAGAGACCCAGTACTTC	CSVETEGQGALETQYF
.	TRBV7-9	.	TRBJ2-7	TGTGCCAGCAGCTTACTAGTTTCCTACGAGCAGTACTTC	CASSLLVSYEQYF
TRBD1	TRBV4-1	.	TRBJ1-4	TGCGCCAGCAGCCCAAGAAGGGACAGGGGGTGGGAAAAACTGTTTTTT	CASSPRRDRGWEKLFF
TRBD1	TRBV10-3	.	TRBJ1-2	TGTGCCATCAGTGCCCCCCCCGGGGACAGGGGTTCAAACTATGGCTACACCTTC	CAISAPPGDRGSNYGYTF
.	TRBV6-1	once	TRBJ1-6	TGTGCCAGCAGTGAAGCAGGAGCCCATTCACCCCTCCACTTT	CASSEAGAHSPLHF
TRBD2	TRBV5-3	.	TRBJ2-7	TGTGCCAGAAGCTTGGCCGGGACTAGCTTCGAGCAGTACTTC	CARSLAGTSFEQYF
.	TRBV7-8	.	TRBJ1-1	TGTGCCAGCACCTCCGGAGATAGCTTCACTGAAGCTTTCTTT	CASTSGDSFTEAFF
.	TRBV2	.	TRBJ2-7	TGTGCCAGCAGTGTCGGTTTCGGCGAGCAGTACTTC	CASSVGFGEQYF
TRBD1	TRBV6-5	.	TRBJ1-2	TGTGCCAGCAGAGACCGACAGGGGAAGAACTATGGCTACACCTTC	CASRDRQGKNYGYTF
.	TRBV4-2	.	TRBJ2-1	TGTGCCAGCAGCCAAGATCAGGACTTCTACAATGAGCAGTTCTTC	CASSQDQDFYNEQFF
.	TRBV19	.	TRBJ2-2	TGTGCCAGTAGGGTCAGGGGATCGGGGACCGGGGAGCTGTTTTTT	CASRVRGSGTGELFF
TRBD2	TRBV29-1	.	TRBJ2-1	TGCAGCGTTGCAACCCACCAGCGGGAGAGTTACAATGAGCAGTTCTTC	CSVATHQRESYNEQFF
TRBD1	TRBV10-1	few	TRBJ1-6	TGCGCCAGCAGTGATGGACAGGGCCTGAATTCACCCCTCCACTTT	CASSDGQGLNSPLHF
.	TRBV3-1/TRBV3-2	few	TRBJ2-4	TGTGCCAGCAGCCAAATCGGTGTAAGCAAAAACATTCAGTACTTC	CASSQIGVSKNIQYF
.	TRBV2	.	TRBJ2-6	TGTGCCAGCAGTGACCTGGGGGGTGGGGCCAACGTCCTGACTTTC	CASSDLGGGANVLTF
TRBD1	TRBV6-6	.	TRBJ1-1	TGTGCCAGCAGCGGGACAGGATTTAACACTGAAGCTTTCTTT	CASSGTGFNTEAFF
TRBD1	TRBV5-5	once	TRBJ1-4	TGTGCCAGCAGCTTGACCCCCCGGACAGGGGATGAAAAACTGTTTTTT	CASSLTPRTGDEKLFF
.	TRBV15	.	TRBJ2-5	TGTGCCTCCTCACTTGGGGCAGGGGACCAAGAGACCCAGTACTTC	CASSLGAGDQETQYF
.	TRBV19	.	TRBJ1-2	TGTGCCATCCTAGAGACCTATGGCTACACCTTC	CAILETYGYTF
TRBD1	TRBV28	.	TRBJ1-4	TGTGCCAGCACCGACAGGGGTTATGAAAAACTGTTTTTT	CASTDRGYEKLFF
.	TRBV3-1/TRBV3-2	.	TRBJ1-5	TGTGCCAGCAGCCAAGCCGTCAGGGCTGCCAGTCAGCCCCAGCATTTT	CASSQAVRAASQPQHF
TRBD1	TRBV4-1	few	TRBJ1-2	TGCGCCAGCAGCCAAGCACAGGGGGCAAGCTATGGCTACACCTTC	CASSQAQGASYGYTF
TRBD1	TRBV10-2	.	TRBJ2-7	TGCGCCAGCACCCGGGACAGGGGGATCTACGAGCAGTACTTC	CASTRDRGIYEQYF
TRBD1	TRBV7-8	.	TRBJ1-6	TGTGCCAGCGTCCATAGCGGGGGGACAGTCTATAATTCACCCCTCCACTTT	CASVHSGGTVYNSPLHF
TRBD2	TRBV10-3	.	TRBJ2-1	TGTGCCATCGGGGGACTAGCGGGCGATTACAATGAGCAGTTCTTC	CAIGGLAGDYNEQFF
.	TRBV6-6	.	TRBJ1-2	TGTGCCAGCAGTCAACGCGGGGGCTACACCTTC	CASSQRGGYTF
TRBD2	TRBV19	.	TRBJ2-5	TGTGCCAGTAGTGAGCTAGCGGGAGGGGGACAAGAGACCCAGTACTTC	CASSELAGGGQETQYF
.	TRBV2	.	TRBJ2-7	TGTGCCAGCATACCTGGTGGGGAGACCTACGAGCAGTACTTC	CASIPGGETYEQYF
TRBD2	TRBV9	.	TRBJ2-3	TGTGCCAGCAGCGCCCTCGGCGGGGGGGGCACAGATACGCAGTATTTT	CASSALGGGGTDTQYF
.	TRBV3-1/TRBV3-2	once	TRBJ1-4	TGTGCCAGCAGCCAAGTTGCGGGGCCAACTAATGAAAAACTGTTTTTT	CASSQVAGPTNEKLFF
.	TRBV7-2	.	TRBJ1-2	TGTGCCAGCAGCCTACAACACAGGGAGCCTCTCTATGGCTACACCTTC	CASSLQHREPLYGYTF
TRBD1	TRBV29-1	.	TRBJ1-1	TGCAGCGTTGGTATAGTACAGGGGGTTGAAGCTTTCTTT	CSVGIVQGVEAFF
TRBD1	TRBV5-4	few	TRBJ2-5	TGTGCCAGCAGGCCCTGGGGCAGGGGGCGAGAGACCCAGTACTTC	CASRPWGRGRETQYF
TRBD1	TRBV9	.	TRBJ1-4	TGTGCCAGCAGCCCCCGGGACAGGCGTAATGAAAAACTGTTTTTT	CASSPRDRRNEKLFF
.	TRBV2	.	TRBJ1-3	TGTGCCAGCAGTCGGTCCTCTGGAAACACCATATATTTT	CASSRSSGNTIYF
.	TRBV19	.	TRBJ2-1	TGTGCCAGTAGTATCGAATGGCGGGGCCACAATGAGCAGTTCTTC	CASSIEWRGHNEQFF
.	TRBV5-1	.	TRBJ1-5	TGCGCCAGCACCCTAGCGGGGCCGCCTAGCAATCAGCCCCAGCATTTT	CASTLAGPPSNQPQHF
.	TRBV4-1	.	TRBJ1-2	TGCGCCAGCAGCCAAGATAATGAGGGTGGCTACACCTTC	CASSQDNEGGYTF
TRBD1	TRBV5-1	few	TRBJ2-7	TGCGCCAGCAGCTTGAAAGGGGGCGCGTACGAGCAGTACTTC	CASSLKGGAYEQYF
.	TRBV7-9	few	TRBJ1-5	TGTGCCAGCAGCTTAGCGCGACGGTTCGGGGTCGGTCAGCCCCAGCATTTT	CASSLARRFGVGQPQHF
TRBD1	TRBV10-1	few	TRBJ2-1	TGCGCCAGCAGTGGGAGACAGGGTAGCGATGAGCAGTTCTTC	CASSGRQGSDEQFF
.	TRBV6-6	.	TRBJ2-1	TGTGCCAGCAGCATTAGACTAGGATGGCAGTTCTTC	CASSIRLGWQFF
.	TRBV3-1/TRBV3-2	once	TRBJ1-6	TGTGCCAGCAGCCACGGGAGATCACCCCTCCACTTT	CASSHGRSPLHF
TRBD1	TRBV5-5	few	TRBJ2-7	TGTGCCAGCAGCTTGGCCGGGACAGGGCCTTACGAGCAGTACTTC	CASSLAGTGPYEQYF
.	TRBV7-9	.	TRBJ1-1	TGTGCCAGCAGCTTACTTACAGGCGCTGAAGCTTTCTTT	CASSLLTGAEAFF
TRBD2	TRBV4-3	few	TRBJ2-3	TGCGCCAGCAGCCAAGCCCGACTAGCGGGAGGGCCTAGAGATACGCAGTATTTT	CASSQARLAGGPRDTQYF
.	TRBV5-6	.	TRBJ2-4	TGTGCCAGCACCTTCCGGGAAGGCAAAAACATTCAGTACTTC	CASTFREGKNIQYF
.	TRBV28	once	TRBJ2-7	TGTGCCACCCCGACAGTTTGGTACGAGCAGTACTTC	CATPTVWYEQYF
.	TRBV4-2	.	TRBJ1-4	TGTGCCAGCAGCCAAGATCGGGGAAAACTGTTTTTT	CASSQDRGKLFF
.	TRBV18	.	TRBJ2-2	TGTGCCAGCTCACGCAGTGTCTCGAACACCGGGGAGCTGTTTTTT	CASSRSVSNTGELFF
TRBD1	TRBV27	.	TRBJ2-5	TGTGCCAGCGGTCGGACAGGGGCCGGAGAGACCCAGTACTTC	CASGRTGAGETQYF
TRBD1	TRBV11-3	once	TRBJ2-2	TGTGCCAGCAGCTCCTATAGGACAGGGAACACCGGGGAGCTGTTTTTT	CASSSYRTGNTGELFF
.	TRBV4-2	once	TRBJ1-6	TGTGCCAGCAGCCTACTTAGCTCACCCCTCCACTTT	CASSLLSSPLHF
.	TRBV6-5	once	TRBJ2-3	TGTGCCAGCAGCTGGAGGAGCACAGATACGCAGTATTTT	CASSWRSTDTQYF
.	TRBV20-1	.	TRBJ1-5	TGCAGTGCTAGTCCCCCTGCAGGGAGGGGAAATCAGCCCCAGCATTTT	CSASPPAGRGNQPQHF